The 5 T cell receptor beta chains below were found in one sample sequenced in a study of shared clonotypes between healthy human individuals. TCRdb's table, derived via immunoSEQ multiplex PCR, lists solely in-frame clones and lacks some. This table holds some 350,000 clones, roughly 70% found once. The sample consisted of memory CD4+ T cells sorted from blood. Sample subset: CD45RA-negative fraction. The receptors were sampled from a man aged 30 to 45 in good health.

The chain combines TRBV13 with TRBJ2-7, with D possibly being TRBD2 (6 bases). V was cut by 1 base and J by 7 bases, with 20 bases left in between. The germline gives CDR1 PRHDT, CDR2 FYEKMQ (reference sequence). The CDR3 is made up of 16 amino acids. For the CDR3, the DNA is TGTGCCAGCAGCTTAGCTGCGGGGAGCGTTGTGGGGGAGCAGTACTTC. This encodes CASSLAAGSVVGEQYF.

The chain carries TRBV14 and TRBJ2-1; D gene unclear. Germline V gene data show CDR1 as SGHDN and CDR2 as FVKESK. The CDR3 totals 13 residues. V was shortened by 0 bases and J by 10 bases, with 10 bases between the two germline ends. CDR3 bases: TGTGCCAGCAGCCAAGATCTCGACGTGGAGCAGTTCTTC. Protein product: CASSQDLDVEQFF. The full variable domain, with the rest looked up from reference TRBV14 and TRBJ2-1, is EAGVTQFPSHSVIEKGQTVTLRCDPISGHDNLYWYRRVMGKEIKFLLHFVKESKQDESGMPNNRFLAERTGGTYSTLKVQPAELEDSGVYFCASSQDLDVEQFFGPGTRLTVL.

This chain connects TRBV5-8 to TRBJ2-7; the match to TRBD2 covers 7 bases. In germline, CDR1 is SGHTS, CDR2 YDEGEE. With V trimmed by 4 bases and J by 0 bases, 7 bases remained unmatched. The CDR3 length is 15 residues. CDR3 nucleotide sequence: TGTGCCAGCAGCCCCCACGGGAGGCCCTCCTACGAGCAGTACTTC. Translating gives CASSPHGRPSYEQYF.

This clone appeared a single time. The chain is built from TRBV14 and TRBJ2-1; TRBD1 or TRBD2 may be the D gene (6 bases each). V was clipped by 1 base and J by 4 bases, with 14 bases between them. The CDR3 totals 16 residues. Germline V CDR1 and CDR2: SGHDN, FVKESK. CDR3 bases: TGTGCCAGCAGCCAAGTTGGGGGCGGGGCTTACAATGAGCAGTTCTTC. Protein product: CASSQVGGGAYNEQFF.

The chain employs TRBV27 and TRBJ2-7; 10 bases match TRBD2. J was trimmed by 6 bases and V by 6 bases; bases with no gene match: 8. Looked up from germline, CDR1 is MNHEY and CDR2 is SMNVEV (reference sequence). The CDR3 sequence is 14 residues long. The CDR3 spells CASRPSGSSSEQYF. Written as DNA, the CDR3 is TGTGCCAGCAGGCCTAGCGGGAGTTCGAGCGAGCAGTACTTC.